The 5 T cell receptor beta chains given below trace back to one sample, sequenced in a study of beta chain features in type 1 diabetes (dated by TCRdb to the late 2010s). Here is what the overall study found, with its caveats: A moderate but significant shortening of TCRB CDR3 length was observed in type 1 diabetes patients in all four CD4+ subsets.

Library generation was performed with the immunoSEQ multiplex PCR assay. All of the isolated RNA was reverse transcribed with the High Capacity cDNA Reverse Transcription Kit, so expressed TCRB transcripts were sequenced. This is the immuneACCESS table as TCRdb keeps it, with only in-frame sequences that have V and J called. A part of the clones is gone; compared with another copy, unresolved V genes explain less than half, and the rest is unexplained. The sample table shows 300,000 to 450,000 clones, and around 9.6% are seen once. Together, the top ten hold roughly 0.54% of the sample. Their recognized antigens are unknown. Sequencing was performed on central memory CD4+ T cells from blood. The receptor source for this set is a man aged 25 to 40 with type 1 diabetes.

This clone turned up a few times. The chain employs TRBV25-1 and TRBJ1-4; 11 bases are a match to TRBD1. Germline assignment: CDR1 MGHDK and CDR2 SYGVNS. V shed 8 bases and J 7 bases; nucleotides not matched to a gene: 9. The CDR3 runs 15 residues. DNA for the CDR3: TGTGCCAGCGGGAACGGGACAGGGGGTTTTGAAAAACTGTTTTTT. It specifies CASGNGTGGFEKLFF.

The rearrangement uses TRBV11-3 and TRBJ2-3; D gene ambiguous. The length of the CDR3 is 14 residues. Germline CDR1 SGHNT, CDR2 YENEEA. Trimming left V 11 bases short and J 2 bases short, with 17 bases between. This CDR3 reads CAENHPSPTDTQYF. Written as DNA, the CDR3 is TGTGCCGAAAACCACCCCTCCCCCACAGATACGCAGTATTTT. Full variable domain (rest looked up from reference TRBV11-3 and TRBJ2-3): EAGVVQSPRYKIIEKKQPVAFWCNPISGHNTLYWYLQNLGQGPELLIRYENEEAVDDSQLPKDRFSAERLKGVDSTLKIQPAELGDSAVYLCAENHPSPTDTQYFGPGTRLTVL.

This clone was counted only a few times. The rearrangement uses TRBV7-9 and TRBJ2-1, with D possibly TRBD2 on 6 matching bases. The CDR3 length is 14 residues. Trimming cost V 0 bases and J 7 bases, with 10 bases left between them. CDR1 is SEHNR and CDR2 is FQNEAQ in the germline V gene (reference sequence). This CDR3 is CASSLAGGRNEQFF. In DNA form, the CDR3 reads TGTGCCAGCAGCTTAGCCGGGGGTCGGAATGAGCAGTTCTTC.

The chain joins TRBV28 to TRBJ1-3; D is perhaps TRBD1 (5 bases). From germline, CDR1 is MDHEN and CDR2 SYDVKM. V was pared by 3 bases and J by 7 bases, with 10 bases between. This CDR3 comprises 13 residues. This chain's CDR3 is CASSLGLLNTIYF. CDR3 sequence (DNA): TGTGCCAGCAGTTTGGGACTTCTGAACACCATATATTTT.

V is TRBV10-3 and J is TRBJ2-2, with 12 bases fitting TRBD1. The CDR3 spans 14 residues. J gave up 4 bases and V 9 bases, and 3 bases lay outside the gene matches. CDR1 ENHRY and CDR2 SYGVKD come from the germline V gene. For the CDR3, the DNA is TGTGCCATGGGACAGGGGGCCGGCACCGGGGAGCTGTTTTTT. The encoded protein is CAMGQGAGTGELFF.